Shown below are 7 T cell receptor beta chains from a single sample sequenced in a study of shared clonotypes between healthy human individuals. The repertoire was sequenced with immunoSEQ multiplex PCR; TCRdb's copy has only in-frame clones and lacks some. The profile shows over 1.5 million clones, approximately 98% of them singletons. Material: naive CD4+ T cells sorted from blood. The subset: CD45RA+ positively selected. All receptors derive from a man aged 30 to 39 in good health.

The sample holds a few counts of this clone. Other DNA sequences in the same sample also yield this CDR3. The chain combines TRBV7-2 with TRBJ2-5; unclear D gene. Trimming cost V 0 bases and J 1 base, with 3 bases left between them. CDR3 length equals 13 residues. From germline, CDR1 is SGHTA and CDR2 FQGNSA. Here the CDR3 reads CASSLAFQETQYF. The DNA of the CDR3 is TGTGCCAGCAGCTTAGCGTTCCAAGAGACCCAGTACTTC.

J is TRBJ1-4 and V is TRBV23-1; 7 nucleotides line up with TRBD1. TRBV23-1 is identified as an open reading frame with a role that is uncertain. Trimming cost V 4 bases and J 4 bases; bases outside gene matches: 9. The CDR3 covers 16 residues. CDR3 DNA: TGCGCCAGCAGTCCTCGTCCTACAGGGGATAATGAAAAACTGTTTTTT. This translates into CASSPRPTGDNEKLFF.

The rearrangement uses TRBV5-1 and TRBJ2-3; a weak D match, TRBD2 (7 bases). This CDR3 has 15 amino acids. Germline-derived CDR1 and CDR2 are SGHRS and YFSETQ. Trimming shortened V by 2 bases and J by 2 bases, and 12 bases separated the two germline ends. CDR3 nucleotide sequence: TGCGCCAGCAGCTTCGGGGGGCCCTCCACAGATACGCAGTATTTT. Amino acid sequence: CASSFGGPSTDTQYF.

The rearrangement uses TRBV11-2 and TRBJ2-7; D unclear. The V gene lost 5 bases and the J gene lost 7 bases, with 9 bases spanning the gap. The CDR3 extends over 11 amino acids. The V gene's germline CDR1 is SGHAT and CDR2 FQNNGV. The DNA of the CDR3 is TGTGCCAGCAGCCGCCTTCTGGAGCAGTACTTC. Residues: CASSRLLEQYF.

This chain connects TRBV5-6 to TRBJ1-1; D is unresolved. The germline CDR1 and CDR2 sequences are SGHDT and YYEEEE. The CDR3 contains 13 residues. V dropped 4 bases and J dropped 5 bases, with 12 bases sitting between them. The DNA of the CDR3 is TGTGCCAGCAGCAGTCCGGGCCAAACTGAAGCTTTCTTT. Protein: CASSSPGQTEAFF.

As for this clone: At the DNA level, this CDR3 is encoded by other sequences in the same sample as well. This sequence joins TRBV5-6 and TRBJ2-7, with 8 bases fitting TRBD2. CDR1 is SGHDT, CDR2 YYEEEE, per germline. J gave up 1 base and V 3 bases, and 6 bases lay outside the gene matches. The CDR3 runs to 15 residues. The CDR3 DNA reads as TGTGCCAGCAGCTCGCTCGCGGGAGGTTCCTACGAGCAGTACTTC. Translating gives CASSSLAGGSYEQYF.

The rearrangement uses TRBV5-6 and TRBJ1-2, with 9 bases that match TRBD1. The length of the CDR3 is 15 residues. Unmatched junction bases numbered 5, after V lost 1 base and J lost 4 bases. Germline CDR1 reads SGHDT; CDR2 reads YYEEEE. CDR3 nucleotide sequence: TGTGCCAGCAGCTTGCTGGGACAGGGTCCCTATGGCTACACCTTC. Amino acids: CASSLLGQGPYGYTF.